A single sample is the source of the 9 T cell receptor beta chains below, sequenced in a study of CD4 T cells in relation to SARS-CoV-2 and coronaviruses. Here immunoSEQ multiplex PCR was the method, and the copy in TCRdb shows in-frame clones only, minus some. The sample lists approximately 25,000 clones, around 70% seen once, with roughly 18% in the top ten. Unexposed donor CD4+ T cells date from about 2011-2018, before the COVID-19 pandemic. The cells were cultured for about ten days before CD4+ T cells were isolated. For these receptors, no antigen is known. Sequences were obtained from CD4+ T cells from PBMCs, cultured in vitro. These receptors were collected from a human donor in good health.

The CDR3 is CASSLDSPSRGGGYTF. Here the CDR3 DNA reads TGCGCCAGCAGCTTGGATTCGCCCTCCCGAGGAGGCGGCTACACCTTC. This chain uses TRBV5-1 with TRBJ1-2; D remains ambiguous. V gave up 0 bases and J gave up 8 bases, with 20 bases separating them. The CDR3 extends over 16 amino acids. Germline values: CDR1 SGHRS, CDR2 YFSETQ.

The rearrangement links TRBV7-4 to TRBJ1-5; possible D gene TRBD1, 6 bases. Trimming took 3 bases from V and 3 from J, leaving 15 bases between them. The CDR3 has 16 amino acids. Germline CDR1 and CDR2: SGHVT and SQSDAQ. Here the CDR3 reads CASSLDDRINNQPQHF. The CDR3 DNA reads TGTGCCAGCAGCTTGGACGACAGGATAAACAATCAGCCCCAGCATTTT. Together with reference TRBV7-4 and TRBJ1-5, the CDR3 gives the full variable domain: GAGVSQSPRYKVAKRGRDVALRCDSISGHVTLYWYRQTLGQGSEVLTYSQSDAQRDKSGRPSGRFSAERPERSVSTLKIQRTEQGDSAVYLCASSLDDRINNQPQHFGDGTRLSIL.

This clone has only a few counts. The chain has TRBV7-9 and TRBJ1-1; D call uncertain. V lost 5 bases to trimming and J lost 6 bases, with 13 bases between them. The CDR3 length is 13 residues. Germline values: CDR1 SEHNR, CDR2 FQNEAQ (reference sequence). CDR3: CASSPMSGAEAFF. Written as DNA, the CDR3 is TGTGCCAGCAGCCCCATGTCCGGCGCTGAAGCTTTCTTT.

This clone was seen only once. The CDR3 sequence: CASSIEPGSNQPQHF. The DNA for the CDR3 is TGTGCCAGTAGTATAGAACCCGGGAGCAATCAGCCCCAGCATTTT. The chain couples TRBV19 to TRBJ1-5; D is ambiguous. Germline V gives CDR1 LNHDA, CDR2 SQIVND (reference sequence). Trimming left V 0 bases short and J 1 base short, with 7 bases between. This CDR3 spans 15 amino acids.

The chain has TRBV19 and TRBJ2-1; TRBD2 matches at 8 bases. J gave up 1 base and V 3 bases, and 5 bases lay outside the gene matches. Germline CDR1 LNHDA, CDR2 SQIVND (reference sequence). There are 16 residues in the CDR3. The CDR3 bases are TGTGCCAGTAGTATTAGTTCGGGAGGGTCCTACAATGAGCAGTTCTTC. Residues: CASSISSGGSYNEQFF.

The chain combines TRBV12-5 with TRBJ2-7; D unclear. The V gene lost 3 bases and the J gene lost 2 bases, with 8 bases spanning the gap. The CDR3 contains 13 residues. Germline V gives CDR1 LGHNT, CDR2 FRNRAP. CDR3: CASGFDAAYEQYF. CDR3 bases: TGTGCTAGTGGTTTTGATGCGGCCTACGAGCAGTACTTC.

Written as DNA, the CDR3 is TGTGCCAGCAGCTTAGCGAGGATAGGGGTTCGAGGTGGCTACACCTTC. This encodes CASSLARIGVRGGYTF. V and J are TRBV7-9 and TRBJ1-2; D perhaps matches TRBD1 (5 bases). CDR1 and CDR2 from the germline V gene are SEHNR and FQNEAQ (reference sequence). The V end was cut by 0 bases, the J end by 7 bases, with 18 bases between. The CDR3 consists of 16 residues.

This sequence joins TRBV6-1 and TRBJ2-4; D is unclear. CDR3 length equals 13 residues. Trimming left V 3 bases short and J 6 bases short, with 9 bases between. Germline loops: CDR1 MNHNS, CDR2 SASEGT. CDR3 DNA: TGTGCCAGCAGTGAGACCGCAAGAAACATTCAGTACTTC. It encodes CASSETARNIQYF.

This clone has a single count. The chain joins TRBV4-2 to TRBJ2-1; TRBD2 agrees at 9 bases. Germline V gene data show CDR1 as LGHNA and CDR2 as YNFKEQ. V lost 4 bases, J lost 7 bases, and 5 bases stayed unmatched. The CDR3 runs 14 residues. DNA of the CDR3: TGTGCCAGCAGCCCCCGGACTAGCGCGAATGAGCAGTTCTTC. Its protein is CASSPRTSANEQFF.